The 20 T cell receptor beta chains below come from one sample, sequenced in a study of cytotoxic CD8 clonotypes in ibrutinib-treated CLL. Libraries were prepared by immunoSEQ multiplex PCR; TCRdb keeps only in-frame clonotypes and omits some of them. The sample lists 150,000 to 200,000 clones; more than 75% were seen once. The sequences come from PBMCs, collected after 12 months of ibrutinib treatment. These receptors were collected from a human donor with chronic lymphocytic leukemia.

The sample holds a few counts of this clone. The chain recombines TRBV7-2 with TRBJ2-3, with 14 positions matching TRBD2. Unmatched junction bases numbered 14, after V lost 4 bases and J lost 8 bases. CDR3 length equals 18 residues. The germline gives CDR1 SGHTA, CDR2 FQGNSA. The CDR3 loop is CASSSHRRLAGGRCTQYF. The CDR3 nucleotides read TGTGCCAGCAGCTCGCACCGAAGACTAGCGGGGGGGCGATGTACGCAGTATTTT.

CDR3 bases: TGCGCCAGCAGTGGGGGCGGGCGCCCCTACAATGAGCAGTTCTTC. It specifies CASSGGGRPYNEQFF. V and J are TRBV10-1 and TRBJ2-1; D might be TRBD1 or TRBD2, each matching 5 bases. CDR3 length equals 15 residues. CDR1 WNHNN and CDR2 SYGVQD come from the germline V gene (reference sequence). The ends were cut back, 4 bases at V and 2 bases at J, with 12 bases in the middle.

The table lists this clone with a count of one. J is TRBJ2-7 and V is TRBV2; 7 bases fit TRBD2. Germline V gene data show CDR1 as SNHLY and CDR2 as FYNNEI. CDR3 size: 13 residues. V was clipped by 6 bases and J by 5 bases; unmatched bases: 7. CDR3 residues: CASSQREEDEQYF. CDR3 in DNA: TGTGCCAGCAGCCAGCGGGAAGAAGACGAGCAGTACTTC.

As DNA, the CDR3 is TGTGCCAGCAGCTTGGTGTCCGGGGTTGGCTACACCTTC. Translation gives CASSLVSGVGYTF. The rearrangement links TRBV5-5 to TRBJ1-2; the D is unclear. The CDR3 is made up of 13 amino acids. Trimming took off 0 bases at V and 7 bases at J, with 10 bases between the two ends. Germline V gene lookup returns CDR1 SGHKS and CDR2 YYEKEE (reference sequence).

The genes are TRBV11-1 and TRBJ2-5; TRBD2 agrees at 7 bases. The CDR3 sequence is 14 residues long. The V segment lost 2 bases and the J segment 5 bases; nucleotides outside the gene matches: 5. CDR1 and CDR2 (germline): SGHAT, FQDESV (reference sequence). The CDR3 sequence: CASSLPGGGETQYF. DNA of the CDR3: TGTGCCAGCAGCTTACCGGGGGGAGGGGAGACCCAGTACTTC.

The chain joins TRBV4-1 to TRBJ2-7; 11 nucleotides line up with TRBD2. The CDR3 spans 16 residues. Germline CDR1 MGHRA, CDR2 YSYEKL. With 4 bases clipped from V and 2 bases from J, the junction kept 7 bases outside the gene matches. The CDR3 coding sequence is TGCGCCAGCAGCCGGACACTAGCGGGAGAACCCTACGAGCAGTACTTC. It is translated as CASSRTLAGEPYEQYF.

V usage is TRBV5-8 and J usage is TRBJ1-5; D is unclear. Trimming cost V 0 bases and J 5 bases, with 9 bases left between them. CDR3 length: 14 residues. Germline lookup yields CDR1 SGHTS and CDR2 YDEGEE. This CDR3 reads CASSLEPRDQPQHF. CDR3 DNA: TGTGCCAGCAGCTTGGAACCGAGGGATCAGCCCCAGCATTTT.

The CDR3 reads CASSSEVSGEQFF. CDR3 in DNA: TGTGCCAGTAGTTCCGAGGTTTCGGGTGAGCAGTTCTTC. J is TRBJ2-1 and V is TRBV19; unclear D gene. V was pared by 5 bases and J by 9 bases, with 14 bases between. The germline V gene encodes CDR1 LNHDA and CDR2 SQIVND (reference sequence). This CDR3 is built from 13 residues.

The CDR3 nucleotides read TGTGCCAGTAGGTCCCACGGACAGGGATCTGGAAACACCATATATTTT. It codes for CASRSHGQGSGNTIYF. This chain connects TRBV19 to TRBJ1-3; 8 nucleotides align to TRBD1. Germline-derived CDR1 and CDR2 are LNHDA and SQIVND (reference sequence). The CDR3 extends over 16 amino acids. V lost 6 bases to trimming and J lost 1 base; unmatched junction nucleotides: 8.

This clone has just one count. The chain joins TRBV6-6 to TRBJ2-3; the D gene is possibly TRBD1 (6 bases). Trimming took off 6 bases at V and 4 bases at J, with 11 bases between the two ends. The germline V gene has CDR1 MNHNY and CDR2 SVGAGI (reference sequence). The CDR3 covers 13 residues. Here the CDR3 DNA reads TGTGCCAGCAGAGGGGGAGCGTCAGATACGCAGTATTTT. Translating it yields CASRGGASDTQYF.

V is TRBV4-1 and J is TRBJ2-1; 15 bases match TRBD2. After removal of 3 bases from V and 6 bases from J, the junction contained 6 bases not matched to a gene. This CDR3 spans 17 amino acids. The V gene's germline CDR1 is MGHRA and CDR2 YSYEKL. CDR3 in amino acids: CASSHPGTSGGSNEQFF. The CDR3 nucleotides read TGCGCCAGCAGCCACCCTGGGACTAGCGGGGGGTCCAATGAGCAGTTCTTC.

DNA for the CDR3: TGTGCCAGCAGCTTTGGGAGTGCCGCGGGAGAGCAGTACTTC. Its protein product is CASSFGSAAGEQYF. The chain employs TRBV11-2 and TRBJ2-7; D may be TRBD2 (6 bases). Germline assignment: CDR1 SGHAT and CDR2 FQNNGV. The CDR3 consists of 14 residues. The V gene lost 3 bases and the J gene lost 7 bases, with 16 bases spanning the gap.

V usage is TRBV27 and J usage is TRBJ1-2; 9 bases line up with TRBD1. This CDR3 comprises 14 residues. Germline CDR1 and CDR2: MNHEY and SMNVEV (reference sequence). The V segment lost 6 bases and the J segment 3 bases; nucleotides outside the gene matches: 5. This CDR3 reads CASRRGQGYYGYTF. The CDR3, as DNA: TGTGCCAGCAGACGGGGACAGGGTTACTATGGCTACACCTTC.

The chain couples TRBV7-9 to TRBJ1-1, with D unclear. V lost 4 bases and J 5 bases, leaving 14 bases between the germline ends. Germline V gives CDR1 SEHNR, CDR2 FQNEAQ (reference sequence). This CDR3 has 14 amino acids. CDR3: CASSSALIGTEAFF. CDR3 bases: TGTGCCAGCAGCTCGGCGCTAATAGGTACTGAAGCTTTCTTT.

This clone was picked up a small number of times. The chain links TRBV5-6 to TRBJ1-2, with 8 positions matching TRBD1. The length of the CDR3 is 13 residues. After removal of 4 bases from V and 8 bases from J, the junction contained 7 bases not matched to a gene. In germline, CDR1 is SGHDT, CDR2 YYEEEE. DNA for the CDR3: TGTGCCAGCAGCCAGACAGGGGCGAGGGGCTACACCTTC. It yields the protein CASSQTGARGYTF.

This chain links TRBV5-1 with TRBJ2-7; tentatively, D is TRBD2 (6 bases). CDR3 size: 14 residues. The ends were cut back, 4 bases at V and 4 bases at J, with 15 bases in the middle. CDR1 is SGHRS, CDR2 YFSETQ, per germline. For the CDR3, the DNA is TGCGCCAGCAGCCCCCGGGAGCCCGGTTACGAGCAGTACTTC. Translating it yields CASSPREPGYEQYF.

The chain uses TRBV7-9 and TRBJ2-4; 8 bases align to TRBD1. Germline V gene data show CDR1 as SEHNR and CDR2 as FQNEAQ (reference sequence). The CDR3 is 15 residues long. Germline trimming cut 2 bases from V and 3 bases from J; bases unmatched to any gene: 3. The CDR3 DNA follows: TGTGCCAGCAGCTTAACCACAGGGGGCAAAAACATTCAGTACTTC. As protein: CASSLTTGGKNIQYF.

The chain is built from TRBV19 and TRBJ2-7; a weak D match, TRBD2 (5 bases). The CDR3 loop spans 13 amino acids. CDR1 LNHDA and CDR2 SQIVND come from the germline V gene (reference sequence). V was shortened by 5 bases and J by 7 bases, with 15 bases between the two germline ends. CDR3 amino acids: CASSSQDSGEQYF. For the CDR3, the DNA is TGTGCCAGTAGTTCGCAAGATTCGGGGGAGCAGTACTTC. The whole variable domain, filled in from reference TRBV19 and TRBJ2-7, reads DGGITQSPKYLFRKEGQNVTLSCEQNLNHDAMYWYRQDPGQGLRLIYYSQIVNDFQKGDIAEGYSVSREKKESFPLTVTSAQKNPTAFYLCASSSQDSGEQYFGPGTRLTVT.

This CDR3 reads CASSLAGQLHNEQFF. The CDR3, as DNA: TGTGCCAGCAGCTTAGCCGGACAGCTTCACAATGAGCAGTTCTTC. V and J are TRBV7-3 and TRBJ2-1; perhaps TRBD1 as D (6 bases). CDR1 SGHTA and CDR2 FQGTGA come from the germline V gene. The CDR3 has 15 amino acids. The germline V and J ends were trimmed by 2 bases and 5 bases, with 13 bases remaining between them.

The J gene is TRBJ2-7, the V gene TRBV6-1; D call uncertain. Trimming left V 4 bases short and J 4 bases short, with 14 bases between. The CDR3 spans 14 residues. CDR1 is MNHNS and CDR2 is SASEGT in the germline V gene. CDR3 loop: CASSGGLSNYEQYF. CDR3 coding DNA: TGTGCCAGCAGTGGAGGCTTGTCGAATTACGAGCAGTACTTC.